The clone carrying this TCR beta chain shows up as medium-sized by frequency. Its target is unknown. Read data end 3 residues before the CDR3 end; the end is taken from the germline J gene. Related graft donors supplied nonmyeloablative bone marrow transplants, and mixed chimerism was transient. Unstimulated regulatory T cells (CD4+CD25+CD127-), CD4+CD25- non-regulatory cells, CD4 and CD8 cells were FACS-sorted from thawed PBMCs. V was pared by 3 bases and J by 4 bases, with 8 bases of the junction left unmatched. The CDR3 loop spans 16 amino acids. Germline values: CDR1 MGHRA, CDR2 YSYEKL. The data originate from a study of Tregs in tolerant kidney transplant recipients. Overall study findings and caveats: Few patients were studied, so findings need validation in larger groups.

The assay was immunoSEQ multiplex PCR, and TCRdb's table has in-frame clones only and misses some. Its table records approximately 24,000 clones. This sequence originates from a human patient who received a combined kidney and bone marrow transplant. Some T cells may be the graft donor's. Sample: CD4+ T cells from blood (PBMCs), taken 6 months after the transplant. This chain uses TRBV4-1 with TRBJ1-4; 7 nucleotides line up with TRBD1. CDR3 bases read: TGCGCCAGCAGCCAGCCAGGACAGGTGGATAATGAAAAA. Its translation: CASSQPGQVDNEK. The whole CDR3 sequence is CASSQPGQVDNEKLFF.